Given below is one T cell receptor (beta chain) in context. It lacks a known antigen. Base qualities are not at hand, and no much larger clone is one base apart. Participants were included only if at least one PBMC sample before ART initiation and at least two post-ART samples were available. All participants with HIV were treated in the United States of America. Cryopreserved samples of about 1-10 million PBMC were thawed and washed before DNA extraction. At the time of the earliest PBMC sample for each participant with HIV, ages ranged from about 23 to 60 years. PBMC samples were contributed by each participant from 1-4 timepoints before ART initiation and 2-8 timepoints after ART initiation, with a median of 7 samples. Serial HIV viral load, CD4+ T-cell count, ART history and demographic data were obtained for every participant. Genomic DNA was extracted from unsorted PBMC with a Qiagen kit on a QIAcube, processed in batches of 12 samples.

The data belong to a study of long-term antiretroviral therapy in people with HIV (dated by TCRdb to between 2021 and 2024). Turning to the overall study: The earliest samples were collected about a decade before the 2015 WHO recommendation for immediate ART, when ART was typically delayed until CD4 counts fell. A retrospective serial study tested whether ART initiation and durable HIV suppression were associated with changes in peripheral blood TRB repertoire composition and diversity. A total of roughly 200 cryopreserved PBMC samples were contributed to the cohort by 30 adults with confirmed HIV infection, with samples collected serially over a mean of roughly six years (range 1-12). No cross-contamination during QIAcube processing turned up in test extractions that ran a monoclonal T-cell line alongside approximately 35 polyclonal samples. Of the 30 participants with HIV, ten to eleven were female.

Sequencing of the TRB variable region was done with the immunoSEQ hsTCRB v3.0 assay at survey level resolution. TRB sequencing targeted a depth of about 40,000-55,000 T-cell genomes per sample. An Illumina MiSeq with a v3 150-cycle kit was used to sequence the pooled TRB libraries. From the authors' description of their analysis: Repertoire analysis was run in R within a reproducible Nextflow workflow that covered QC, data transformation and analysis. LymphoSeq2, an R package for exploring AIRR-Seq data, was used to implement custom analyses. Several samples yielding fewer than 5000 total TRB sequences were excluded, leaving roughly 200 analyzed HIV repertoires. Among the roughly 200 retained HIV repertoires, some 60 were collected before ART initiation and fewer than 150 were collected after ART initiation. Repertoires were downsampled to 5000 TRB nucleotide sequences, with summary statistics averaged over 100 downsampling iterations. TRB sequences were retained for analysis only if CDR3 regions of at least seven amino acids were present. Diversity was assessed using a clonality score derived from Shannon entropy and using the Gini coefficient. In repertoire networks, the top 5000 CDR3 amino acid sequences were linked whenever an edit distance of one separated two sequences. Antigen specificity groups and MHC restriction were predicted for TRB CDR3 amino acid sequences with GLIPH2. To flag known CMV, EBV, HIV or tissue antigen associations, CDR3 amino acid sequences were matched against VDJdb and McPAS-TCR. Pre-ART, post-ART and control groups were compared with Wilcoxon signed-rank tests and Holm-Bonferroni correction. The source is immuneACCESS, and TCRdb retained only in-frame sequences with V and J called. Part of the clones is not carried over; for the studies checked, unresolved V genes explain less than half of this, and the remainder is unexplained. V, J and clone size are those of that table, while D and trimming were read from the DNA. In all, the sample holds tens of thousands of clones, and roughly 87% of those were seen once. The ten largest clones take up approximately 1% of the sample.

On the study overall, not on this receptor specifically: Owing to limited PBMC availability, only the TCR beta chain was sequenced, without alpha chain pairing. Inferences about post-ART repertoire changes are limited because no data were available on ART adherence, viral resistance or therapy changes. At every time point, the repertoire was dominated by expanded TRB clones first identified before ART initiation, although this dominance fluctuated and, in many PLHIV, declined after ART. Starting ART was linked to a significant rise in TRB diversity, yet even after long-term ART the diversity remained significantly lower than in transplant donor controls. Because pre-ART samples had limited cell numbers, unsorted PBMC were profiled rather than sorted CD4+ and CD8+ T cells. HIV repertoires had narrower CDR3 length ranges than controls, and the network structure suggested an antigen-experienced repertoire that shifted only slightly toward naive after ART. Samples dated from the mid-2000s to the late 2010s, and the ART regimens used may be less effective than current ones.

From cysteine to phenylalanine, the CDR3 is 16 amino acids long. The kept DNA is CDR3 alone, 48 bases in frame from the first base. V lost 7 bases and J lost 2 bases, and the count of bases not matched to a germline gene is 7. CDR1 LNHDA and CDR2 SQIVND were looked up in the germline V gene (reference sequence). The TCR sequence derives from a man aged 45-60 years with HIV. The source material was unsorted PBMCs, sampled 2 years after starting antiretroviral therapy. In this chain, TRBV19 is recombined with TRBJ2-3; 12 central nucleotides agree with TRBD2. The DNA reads TGTGCCAGTACCACTAGCGGGAGGAGGTTCACAGATACGCAGTATTTT. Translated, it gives CASTTSGRRFTDTQYF.